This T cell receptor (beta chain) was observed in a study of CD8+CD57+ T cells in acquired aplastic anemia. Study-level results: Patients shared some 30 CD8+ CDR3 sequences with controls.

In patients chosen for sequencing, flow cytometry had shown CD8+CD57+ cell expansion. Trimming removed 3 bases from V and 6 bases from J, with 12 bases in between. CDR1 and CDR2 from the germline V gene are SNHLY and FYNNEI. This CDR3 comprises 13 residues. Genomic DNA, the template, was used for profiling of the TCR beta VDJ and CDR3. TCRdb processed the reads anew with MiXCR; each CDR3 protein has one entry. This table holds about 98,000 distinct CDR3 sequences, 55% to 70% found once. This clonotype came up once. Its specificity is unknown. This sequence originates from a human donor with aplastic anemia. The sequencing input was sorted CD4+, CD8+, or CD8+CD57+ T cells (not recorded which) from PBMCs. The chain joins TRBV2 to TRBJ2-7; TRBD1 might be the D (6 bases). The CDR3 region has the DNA TGTGCCAGCAGTGAGAACAGGGAAAGCGAGCAGTACTTC. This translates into CASSENRESEQYF.